A selection of T cell receptor beta chains follows, all from one sample in a study of cytomegalovirus exposure and HLA in healthy donors. Here immunoSEQ multiplex PCR was the method, and the copy in TCRdb shows in-frame clones only, minus some. This table holds under 200,000 clones, under 85% found once. The sequenced sample was PBMCs. The receptor source for this set is a female donor in good health and CMV-seronegative. Each CDR3 is given without its conserved first and last residue.

CDR3 protein: ASSEGQGASFGTEAF
V gene: TRBV5-1
CDR3 length: 15
J gene: TRBJ1-1

CDR3 protein: ASSLAEGATYNSPLH
V gene: TRBV7-9
CDR3 length: 15
J gene: TRBJ1-6

CDR3 protein: ANQRGGTGDYEQY
V gene: TRBV28
CDR3 length: 13
J gene: TRBJ2-7

CDR3 protein: ASSLTSGRDTGELF
V gene: TRBV7-3
CDR3 length: 14
J gene: TRBJ2-2

CDR3 protein: ASSLTGGTETQY
V gene: TRBV5-1
CDR3 length: 12
J gene: TRBJ2-5

CDR3 protein: ASSVSGRSNSPLH
V gene: TRBV9
CDR3 length: 13
J gene: TRBJ1-6

CDR3 protein: ASSPPDTSGNEQF
V gene: TRBV18
CDR3 length: 13
J gene: TRBJ2-1

CDR3 protein: ASSRSGARGYNEQF
V gene: TRBV7-3
CDR3 length: 14
J gene: TRBJ2-1

CDR3 protein: ASICQLSGRAGNEQF
V gene: TRBV6-4
CDR3 length: 15
J gene: TRBJ2-1

CDR3 protein: ASSLAVGSYNEQF
V gene: TRBV5-1
CDR3 length: 13
J gene: TRBJ2-1

CDR3 protein: ASSPREWSSYEQY
V gene: TRBV5-6
CDR3 length: 13
J gene: NA

CDR3 protein: ASSPGLAGGRAEQY
V gene: TRBV7-2
CDR3 length: 14
J gene: TRBJ2-7

CDR3 protein: ASRATGNTEAF
V gene: TRBV6-5
CDR3 length: 11
J gene: TRBJ1-1

CDR3 protein: ASSYSDNPNKETQY
V gene: TRBV6-6
CDR3 length: 14
J gene: TRBJ2-5

CDR3 protein: ASSFRESGANVLT
V gene: TRBV5-1
CDR3 length: 13
J gene: TRBJ2-6

CDR3 protein: AASDPARGYEQY
V gene: TRBV7-9
CDR3 length: 12
J gene: NA